One sample yielded the 27 T cell receptor beta chains listed below, sequenced in a study of blood T cell repertoires in COVID-19. Assay used: immunoSEQ multiplex PCR; TCRdb lists only in-frame clones, some missing. The table has fewer than 250,000 clones, nearly 95% seen once. Specimen: peripheral blood. These receptors were taken from a man aged 30 to 45 with COVID-19, enrolled during active disease.

The chain has TRBV11-3 and TRBJ1-2, with a tentative D call TRBD1 (5 bases). This CDR3 comprises 13 residues. CDR1 SGHNT and CDR2 YENEEA come from the germline V gene. The germline V and J ends were trimmed by 4 bases and 5 bases, with 11 bases remaining between them. The CDR3 bases are TGTGCCAGCAGCTCCCCGGAGGGGTATGGCTACACCTTC. Translation gives CASSSPEGYGYTF.

The J gene is TRBJ2-1, the V gene TRBV7-3; perhaps TRBD1 as D (5 bases). Germline CDR1 and CDR2: SGHTA and FQGTGA. This CDR3 is 16 amino acids long. The V end was cut by 1 base, the J end by 7 bases, with 17 bases between. The CDR3 DNA reads as TGTGCCAGCAGCTTAAGGGTTTATGGTAGGGGAAATGAGCAGTTCTTC. Translation gives CASSLRVYGRGNEQFF.

As for this clone: A read error may account for a junction end that differs from germline. V is TRBV5-1 and J is TRBJ2-5; D gene uncertain. There are 12 residues in the CDR3. Germline CDR1 SGHRS, CDR2 YFSETQ. CDR3 region: CASRLAEETQYF. The DNA for the CDR3 is TGCGCCAGCAGGTTGGCGGAAGAGACCCAGTACTTC. The entire variable domain, with the rest obtained from reference TRBV5-1 and TRBJ2-5, is as follows: KAGVTQTPRYLIKTRGQQVTLSCSPISGHRSVSWYQQTPGQGLQFLFEYFSETQRNKGNFPGRFSGRQFSNSRSEMNVSTLELGDSALYLCASRLAEETQYFGPGTRLLVL.

The chain joins TRBV10-3 to TRBJ2-7, with TRBD2 matching over 13 bases. CDR1 and CDR2 (germline): ENHRY, SYGVKD. The CDR3 runs to 16 residues. Losses at the gene ends were 6 bases for V and 7 bases for J; bases not matched to a gene: 12. The chain's CDR3 is CAISQTTSGGALEQYF. The CDR3 nucleotides are TGTGCCATCAGCCAAACCACTAGCGGGGGGGCGTTGGAGCAGTACTTC.

V gene TRBV5-1 combines with J gene TRBJ2-4; TRBD1 matches at 9 bases. V shed 4 bases, J shed 7 bases, and the junction held 12 bases outside the gene matches. Germline V gene lookup returns CDR1 SGHRS and CDR2 YFSETQ. The CDR3 length is 16 residues. The DNA for the CDR3 is TGCGCCAGCAGCCAGACCGGACAGGGGCGGCGTAACATTCAGTACTTC. This codes for CASSQTGQGRRNIQYF.

The gene calls are TRBV15 and TRBJ1-2; 12 bases match TRBD1. V lost 6 bases and J lost 7; bases outside the gene matches: 6. The germline gives CDR1 LNHNV, CDR2 YYDKDF (reference sequence). There are 14 residues in the CDR3. The CDR3 here is CATSPGQGAGGYTF. In DNA form, the CDR3 reads TGTGCCACCAGTCCGGGACAGGGGGCCGGTGGCTACACCTTC.

V is TRBV5-6 and J is TRBJ2-4; weak D call: TRBD1 (5 bases). The CDR3 has 15 residues. Per germline, CDR1 SGHDT and CDR2 YYEEEE. V was pared by 4 bases and J by 0 bases, with 11 bases between. CDR3 DNA sequence: TGTGCCAGCAGCCCCCCCAGGGCAGCCAAAAACATTCAGTACTTC. Translation gives CASSPPRAAKNIQYF.

The table lists this clone with a count of one. The chain uses TRBV11-2 and TRBJ2-7, with 7 nucleotides matching TRBD2. Germline V gives CDR1 SGHAT, CDR2 FQNNGV. V shed 1 base and J 0 bases; nucleotides not matched to a gene: 6. This CDR3 is 16 amino acids long. The CDR3 nucleotides read TGTGCCAGCAGCTTAGGGTGGGGCGGGGGCTCCTACGAGCAGTACTTC. Translated: CASSLGWGGGSYEQYF.

The genes are TRBV7-6 and TRBJ1-6, with 8 nucleotides matching TRBD1. This CDR3 has 15 residues. From germline, CDR1 is SGHVS and CDR2 FNYEAQ. V was pared by 5 bases and J by 7 bases, with 7 bases of the junction left unmatched. Here the CDR3 reads CASSARQGRNSPLHF. CDR3 sequence (DNA): TGTGCCAGCAGCGCACGACAGGGGCGGAATTCACCCCTCCACTTT.

The chain is built from TRBV19 and TRBJ1-2; D is perhaps TRBD1 (5 bases). Germline V gives CDR1 LNHDA, CDR2 SQIVND (reference sequence). Trimming cost V 5 bases and J 2 bases, with 15 bases left between them. This CDR3 contains 15 residues. CDR3 residues: CASSAPGTVNYGYTF. CDR3 sequence (DNA): TGTGCCAGTAGTGCCCCCGGGACTGTAAACTATGGCTACACCTTC.

The chain combines TRBV10-2 with TRBJ2-2; 10 bases agree with TRBD2. Per germline, CDR1 WSHSY and CDR2 SAAADI. V lost 2 bases to trimming and J lost 7 bases; unmatched junction nucleotides: 7. The CDR3 is 16 amino acids. The CDR3 coding sequence is TGCGCCAGCAGTGAGATAGCGGGGGGACGGTTCGGGGAGCTGTTTTTT. It translates to CASSEIAGGRFGELFF.

The J gene is TRBJ2-1, the V gene TRBV7-3, with 8 bases fitting TRBD2. Germline CDR1 and CDR2: SGHTA and FQGTGA. J gave up 8 bases and V 5 bases, and 23 bases lay outside the gene matches. The CDR3 covers 19 residues. The DNA for the CDR3 is TGTGCCAGCAGCCCTCCCCCCCGGTCCGGACTAGCTTCCAGCCATGAGCAGTTCTTC. It codes for CASSPPPRSGLASSHEQFF.

This chain uses TRBV4-1 with TRBJ1-3; D ambiguous. Trimming removed 1 base at V and 4 bases at J, with 8 bases between. This CDR3 region has 14 residues. Germline CDR1 MGHRA, CDR2 YSYEKL. CDR3: CASSQVRVGNTIYF. In nucleotides, the CDR3 is TGCGCCAGCAGCCAAGTTCGGGTCGGAAACACCATATATTTT.

The rearrangement joins TRBV19 to TRBJ1-5; D remains ambiguous. The V gene lost 3 bases and the J gene lost 1 base, with 16 bases spanning the gap. CDR3 length equals 17 residues. Germline V gene data show CDR1 as LNHDA and CDR2 as SQIVND (reference sequence). CDR3 bases: TGTGCCAGTAGTATTTACTTAACCTCCCGGAGCAATCAGCCCCAGCATTTT. It codes for CASSIYLTSRSNQPQHF.

The chain has TRBV7-9 and TRBJ2-2, with a possible D match to TRBD2 (6 bases). Germline CDR1 is SEHNR and CDR2 is FQNEAQ (reference sequence). Trimming removed 5 bases at V and 6 bases at J, with 16 bases between. The CDR3 loop spans 15 amino acids. CDR3 in amino acids: CASSPPGAGPGELFF. The CDR3 coding sequence is TGTGCCAGCAGCCCGCCCGGGGCGGGACCCGGGGAGCTGTTTTTT.

The chain uses TRBV19 and TRBJ1-1; D is uncertain. The CDR3 covers 16 residues. Per the germline V gene, CDR1 is LNHDA and CDR2 is SQIVND (reference sequence). V lost 7 bases to trimming and J lost 1 base, with 19 bases between them. The CDR3 loop reads CASMSLAGQENTEAFF. The CDR3 nucleotides read TGTGCCAGTATGTCACTAGCAGGTCAGGAGAACACTGAAGCTTTCTTT.

This chain connects TRBV7-7 to TRBJ2-5, with 12 nucleotides matching TRBD2. In germline, CDR1 is SSHAT, CDR2 FNYEAQ (reference sequence). The CDR3 length is 15 residues. After removal of 5 bases from V and 8 bases from J, the junction contained 9 bases not matched to a gene. CDR3 sequence reads: CASSPTSGGSGTQYF. In DNA form, the CDR3 reads TGTGCCAGCAGCCCGACTAGCGGGGGATCGGGAACCCAGTACTTC.

The J gene is TRBJ1-2, the V gene TRBV7-9, with D hard to call. The CDR3 spans 12 residues. Germline V gene sequence: CDR1 SEHNR, CDR2 FQNEAQ (reference sequence). V gave up 5 bases and J gave up 8 bases, with 12 bases separating them. The CDR3 spells CASSPVGLGYTF. The CDR3 nucleotides are TGTGCCAGCAGCCCCGTTGGGCTAGGCTACACCTTC.

The chain employs TRBV4-2 and TRBJ1-1; TRBD1 might be the D (5 bases). Trimming left V 0 bases short and J 5 bases short, with 19 bases between. Germline assignment: CDR1 LGHNA and CDR2 YNFKEQ. The CDR3 is 17 amino acids. The DNA of the CDR3 is TGTGCCAGCAGCCAAGAGGACGGTAGGCAGGGAATGACTGAAGCTTTCTTT. It codes for CASSQEDGRQGMTEAFF.

The chain employs TRBV12-5 and TRBJ1-1; 7 bases are shared with TRBD1. The CDR3 length is 16 residues. Germline lookup yields CDR1 LGHNT and CDR2 FRNRAP. Losses at the gene ends were 1 base for V and 1 base for J; bases not matched to a gene: 6. CDR3 loop: CASGLGGDRANTEAFF. In DNA, the CDR3 is TGTGCTAGTGGTTTGGGGGGTGACAGGGCGAACACTGAAGCTTTCTTT.

This sequence joins TRBV25-1 and TRBJ1-6; D call uncertain. CDR3 size: 15 residues. Germline-derived CDR1 and CDR2 are MGHDK and SYGVNS. Trimming left V 2 bases short and J 8 bases short, with 13 bases between. CDR3 bases: TGTGCCAGCAGTGAAGAAGCAGGTTCTTATTCACCCCTCCACTTT. Translating gives CASSEEAGSYSPLHF.

The rearrangement uses TRBV6-5 and TRBJ1-2, with 7 bases aligning to TRBD1. Germline lookup yields CDR1 MNHEY and CDR2 SVGAGI. Losses at the gene ends were 5 bases for V and 5 bases for J; bases not matched to a gene: 5. The CDR3 extends over 13 amino acids. CDR3 nucleotide sequence: TGTGCCAGCAGTACCGACAGGGTTTATGGCTACACCTTC. Translation: CASSTDRVYGYTF.

V gene TRBV5-1 combines with J gene TRBJ1-3, with D possibly being TRBD1 (6 bases). Trimming left V 3 bases short and J 2 bases short, with 15 bases between. Germline loops: CDR1 SGHRS, CDR2 YFSETQ. This CDR3 contains 16 residues. CDR3 sequence reads: CASSSGVGVPGNTIYF. In DNA form, the CDR3 reads TGCGCCAGCAGCTCAGGGGTGGGGGTCCCTGGAAACACCATATATTTT. Full variable domain (rest looked up from reference TRBV5-1 and TRBJ1-3): KAGVTQTPRYLIKTRGQQVTLSCSPISGHRSVSWYQQTPGQGLQFLFEYFSETQRNKGNFPGRFSGRQFSNSRSEMNVSTLELGDSALYLCASSSGVGVPGNTIYFGEGSWLTVV.

The V and J genes are TRBV9 and TRBJ2-1, with 9 nucleotides matching TRBD2. CDR1 is SGDLS and CDR2 is YYNGEE in the germline V gene. This CDR3 spans 16 amino acids. The V and J ends lost 0 bases and 4 bases, in that order; junction bases with no gene match: 5. CDR3 nucleotide sequence: TGTGCCAGCAGCGTAGTCCCAGCGGGGGGTTACAATGAGCAGTTCTTC. Translating gives CASSVVPAGGYNEQFF.

The rearrangement joins TRBV20-1 to TRBJ2-5, with 7 bases matching TRBD2. From germline, CDR1 is DFQATT and CDR2 SNEGSKA (reference sequence). This CDR3 contains 11 residues. The CDR3 here is CSTWGGETQYF. The CDR3, as DNA: TGCAGCACTTGGGGGGGTGAGACCCAGTACTTC.

The gene calls are TRBV9 and TRBJ1-2, with 8 bases matching TRBD1. J gave up 3 bases and V 0 bases, and 4 bases lay outside the gene matches. This CDR3 region has 15 residues. In germline, CDR1 is SGDLS, CDR2 YYNGEE. As DNA, the CDR3 is TGTGCCAGCAGCGTAGTGGAACAGGGGGACTATGGCTACACCTTC. Protein sequence: CASSVVEQGDYGYTF.

In this sample, this clone turned up a few times. The chain carries TRBV15 and TRBJ1-6; D remains unclear. Per germline, CDR1 LNHNV and CDR2 YYDKDF (reference sequence). The V end was cut by 0 bases, the J end by 6 bases, with 12 bases between. The CDR3 spans 16 residues. The DNA of the CDR3 is TGTGCCACCAGCAGAGAAACTTCGCCTGCTAATTCACCCCTCCACTTT. It encodes CATSRETSPANSPLHF.